These T cell receptor beta chains were read from a single sample in a study of T-cell reconstitution after alpha-beta-depleted transplantation in children. TCRdb processed the PCR reads anew with MiXCR; each CDR3 protein has one entry. The repertoire consists of more than 200,000 distinct CDR3 sequences, with roughly a sixth occurring once and the leading ten covering about 45%. The specimen was PBMCs, mostly from graft donor cells, collected 360 days after TCRalphabeta/CD19-depleted stem cell transplant. The receptors come from a male patient aged 2-15 years who had a stem cell transplant for acute lymphoblastic leukemia, so the T cells may come from the graft donor. CDR3s include the opening cysteine and the closing phenylalanine or tryptophan. The order of the fields is V gene, D gene, J gene, clone size, CDR3 protein, CDR3 DNA. The D gene is left open where the match is weak. Clone size, where shown, is once, few, many, or a class for clones that have expanded.

TRBV20-1	TRBD1	TRBJ1-2	few	CSAPKQGAGGYTF	TGCAGTGCACCCAAACAGGGGGCGGGTGGCTACACCTTC
TRBV7-8	-	TRBJ2-3	-	CASSLPRSRGKDTQYF	TGTGCCAGCAGCTTACCCCGTTCCCGGGGGAAAGATACGCAGTATTTT
TRBV12-3/TRBV12-4	TRBD2	TRBJ2-7	-	CASTLTASGAYEQYF	TGTGCCAGCACTCTAACGGCTAGCGGGGCGTACGAGCAGTACTTC
TRBV5-1	TRBD1	TRBJ1-1	-	CASSPGTDTEAFF	TGCGCCAGCAGCCCCGGGACAGACACTGAAGCTTTCTTT
TRBV3-1	-	TRBJ2-2	few	CASSQGDKSHGELFF	TGTGCCAGCAGCCAGGGGGATAAATCGCACGGGGAGCTGTTTTTT
TRBV3-1	-	TRBJ2-3	-	CASSQSGTDTQYF	TGTGCCAGCAGCCAGAGTGGCACAGATACGCAGTATTTT
TRBV7-2	-	TRBJ2-7	-	CASSHRTASYEQYF	TGTGCCAGCAGCCACCGTACAGCGTCCTACGAGCAGTACTTC
TRBV5-5	-	TRBJ2-1	-	CASISGSYNEQFF	TGTGCCAGCATCAGTGGCTCCTACAATGAGCAGTTCTTC
TRBV5-1	TRBD1	TRBJ2-7	-	CASSSGTGVSYEQYF	TGCGCCAGCAGCTCCGGGACAGGGGTGTCCTACGAGCAGTACTTC
TRBV4-2	-	TRBJ1-3	-	CASSQDRALLAGNTIYF	TGTGCCAGCAGCCAAGATCGAGCGTTACTAGCGGGAAACACCATATATTTT
TRBV12-3/TRBV12-4	-	TRBJ1-1	few	CASSFWGNTEAFF	TGTGCCAGCAGTTTCTGGGGGAACACTGAAGCTTTCTTT
TRBV5-1	-	TRBJ1-3	-	CASSSEGGNTIYF	TGCGCCAGCAGCTCCGAGGGGGGAAACACCATATATTTT
TRBV27	TRBD2	TRBJ2-1	few	CASSAIAGGLSYNEQFF	TGTGCCAGCAGTGCAATAGCGGGGGGCCTCTCCTACAATGAGCAGTTCTTC
TRBV20-1	TRBD1	TRBJ2-1	-	CSARRTGLSYNEQFF	TGCAGTGCTAGACGGACAGGGCTCTCCTACAATGAGCAGTTCTTC
TRBV7-8	-	TRBJ2-3	-	CASSSLGREYPDTQYF	TGTGCCAGCAGCTCCCTCGGGCGTGAGTACCCAGATACGCAGTATTTT
TRBV20-1	-	TRBJ1-4	-	CSATKEAGPLKKLFF	TGCAGTGCTACGAAGGAGGCAGGCCCCCTGAAAAAACTGTTTTTT
TRBV10-3	TRBD1	TRBJ2-3	medium-sized	CAITPGQGGSTDTQYF	TGTGCCATCACCCCGGGACAGGGAGGGAGCACAGATACGCAGTATTTT
TRBV2	TRBD1	TRBJ1-4	few	CASRQGPAGEKLFF	TGTGCCAGCAGACAGGGGCCCGCGGGGGAAAAACTGTTTTTT
TRBV7-8	TRBD2	TRBJ2-3	-	CASNRRRLAESTDTQYF	TGTGCCAGCAACCGAAGGCGGCTAGCGGAAAGCACAGATACGCAGTATTTT
TRBV20-1	TRBD1	TRBJ1-1	-	CSAAHRGVNTEAFF	TGCAGTGCCGCCCACAGGGGGGTGAACACTGAAGCTTTCTTT
TRBV7-2	-	TRBJ2-7	-	CASSPRGRAYEQYF	TGTGCCAGCAGCCCTAGAGGCAGGGCCTACGAGCAGTACTTC
TRBV19	-	TRBJ1-5	once	CASALGQRSNQPQHF	TGTGCCAGCGCTTTAGGACAACGTAGCAATCAGCCCCAGCATTTT
TRBV10-3	-	TRBJ2-7	few	CAISNQGEQYF	TGTGCCATCAGTAATCAGGGCGAGCAGTACTTC
TRBV12-3/TRBV12-4	-	TRBJ2-3	-	CASSLASASTDTQYF	TGTGCCAGCAGTTTAGCATCCGCGAGCACAGATACGCAGTATTTT
TRBV7-8	-	TRBJ1-5	-	CASSKGDPNQPQHF	TGTGCCAGCAGTAAGGGGGATCCAAATCAGCCCCAGCATTTT
TRBV2	TRBD1	TRBJ1-1	few	CASSPDRRALGAFF	TGTGCCAGCAGCCCGGACAGGAGGGCTTTGGGTGCTTTCTTT
TRBV29-1	-	TRBJ1-1	many	CSVVGDPDTEAFF	TGCAGCGTTGTAGGGGATCCCGACACTGAAGCTTTCTTT
TRBV29-1	TRBD1	TRBJ1-4	-	CSVQGQGSEKLFF	TGCAGCGTCCAAGGACAGGGCAGCGAAAAACTGTTTTTT
TRBV20-1	-	TRBJ2-5	-	CSARDPRGETQYF	TGCAGTGCTAGAGATCCCAGGGGAGAGACCCAGTACTTC
TRBV29-1	TRBD1	TRBJ2-1	few	CSVIPRDREYEQFF	TGCAGCGTCATCCCGAGGGACAGGGAGTATGAGCAGTTCTTC
TRBV2	-	TRBJ1-1	-	CASSEAGHLFESAEAFF	TGTGCCAGCAGTGAAGCGGGTCATCTTTTTGAGTCCGCTGAAGCTTTCTTT
TRBV7-6	-	TRBJ1-4	-	CASSLAVFTANEKLFF	TGTGCCAGCAGCTTAGCGGTTTTTACCGCTAATGAAAAACTGTTTTTT
TRBV5-1	-	TRBJ2-5	-	CASSLPEPRTQYF	TGCGCCAGCAGCTTGCCCGAACCCAGGACCCAGTACTTC
TRBV29-1	-	TRBJ2-3	many	CSVGGTDTQYF	TGCAGCGTTGGGGGCACAGATACGCAGTATTTT
TRBV10-3	-	TRBJ1-1	-	CAISMLNTEAFF	TGTGCCATCAGCATGCTGAACACTGAAGCTTTCTTT
TRBV29-1	-	TRBJ2-7	many	CSVKGKHLYEQYF	TGCAGCGTTAAGGGGAAGCACCTCTACGAGCAGTACTTC
TRBV19	TRBD1	TRBJ2-1	-	CASSTRDRGLIGEQFF	TGTGCCAGTAGTACCCGGGACAGGGGGCTTATTGGTGAGCAGTTCTTC
TRBV12-3/TRBV12-4	TRBD2	TRBJ2-2	few	CASSPRTSGGAANTGELFF	TGTGCCAGCAGTCCTAGGACTAGCGGGGGGGCCGCGAACACCGGGGAGCTGTTTTTT
TRBV12-3/TRBV12-4	-	TRBJ2-5	many	CASSLEVDQETQYF	TGTGCCAGCAGTTTAGAGGTAGACCAAGAGACCCAGTACTTC
TRBV10-3	TRBD2	TRBJ2-5	-	CAIMGGRYRF	TGTGCCATCATGGGCGGGAGATACCGCTTC
TRBV11-2	-	TRBJ2-5	few	CASSPTLSETQYF	TGTGCCAGCAGCCCGACTCTCTCGGAGACCCAGTACTTC
TRBV4-3	TRBD1	TRBJ1-2	many	CASSPTGTFNYGYTF	TGCGCCAGCAGCCCGACAGGGACCTTTAACTATGGCTACACCTTC
TRBV6-1	-	TRBJ1-2	once	CASSRASFNYGYTF	TGTGCCAGCAGTAGGGCGTCTTTTAACTATGGCTACACCTTC
TRBV29-1	-	TRBJ1-2	few	CSVLQEGNGYTF	TGCAGCGTCTTACAGGAGGGCAATGGCTACACCTTC
TRBV12-3/TRBV12-4	TRBD1	TRBJ1-1	many	CASSSIIRDRGGTEAFF	TGTGCCAGCAGTTCCATCATCCGGGACAGGGGAGGGACTGAAGCTTTCTTT
TRBV15	-	TRBJ1-5	few	CATSREGQPGGQPQHF	TGTGCCACCAGCAGAGAGGGACAACCCGGGGGTCAGCCCCAGCATTTT
TRBV24-1	-	TRBJ2-3	once	CATSESTDTQYF	TGTGCCACCAGTGAGTCTACAGATACGCAGTATTTT
TRBV29-1	-	TRBJ2-1	-	CSVEGVTYNEQFF	TGCAGCGTTGAGGGGGTGACGTACAATGAGCAGTTCTTC
TRBV28	-	TRBJ2-7	few	CASTRGNYEQYF	TGTGCCAGCACCAGGGGAAACTACGAGCAGTACTTC
TRBV25-1	TRBD1	TRBJ2-7	few	CASSAPGTGFTYEQYF	TGTGCCAGCAGTGCTCCCGGGACAGGGTTTACCTACGAGCAGTACTTC
TRBV12-3/TRBV12-4	-	TRBJ1-2	-	CASSLQGRYGYTF	TGTGCCAGCAGTCTACAGGGTCGCTATGGCTACACCTTC
TRBV5-1	-	TRBJ2-3	-	CASSLVRGREDTQYF	TGCGCCAGCAGCTTGGTACGGGGGCGCGAAGATACGCAGTATTTT
TRBV27	-	TRBJ1-5	-	CASRDGADSNQPQHF	TGTGCCAGCAGGGATGGGGCCGATAGCAATCAGCCCCAGCATTTT